The clone carrying this T cell receptor (beta chain) was seen repeatedly, ten times or more. Its antigen is still unknown. Primed by a sample-barcoded 5' primer and a J-beta primer mix, a second PCR proceeded for about 7 to 11 cycles. Each of the cDNA molecules was tagged by a template-switch adaptor with 12 random nucleotides. TCRdb analysed the 5' RACE reads with MiXCR anew, one entry per CDR3 protein. The sample lists roughly 1.4 million distinct CDR3 sequences, 59% occurring once. The sample is drawn from a study of blood T cells in healthy people across ages. Findings and caveats of the study: From one million sequenced T cells, diversity estimates were lower bounds.

Each donor supplied roughly 9.2 milliliters of peripheral blood. Extracted total RNA amounted to at least 5 micrograms for each sample. V gave up 5 bases and J gave up 7 bases; unmatched junction bases: 8. This CDR3 comprises 15 residues. Germline V gene lookup returns CDR1 SGHVS and CDR2 FQNEAQ. The origin of this receptor is a man between 18 and 35 years old in good health. The sequenced material came from blood. This chain joins TRBV7-8 and TRBJ1-6; 7 bases map to TRBD1. Here the CDR3 reads CASSPSLGQNSPLHF. Here the CDR3 DNA reads TGTGCCAGCAGCCCTAGCTTGGGACAGAATTCACCCCTCCACTTT.